The text below deals with one T cell receptor beta chain. The sample is drawn from a study of CD8 T cells in Susac syndrome. Per germline, CDR1 MNHEY and CDR2 SVGEGT. With V trimmed by 2 bases and J by 9 bases, 16 bases remained unmatched. This CDR3 region has 17 residues. With random hexamers, reverse transcription was performed on about 0.45 to 1 ug of RNA. Amplification of TCR beta CDR3 was carried out by immunoSEQ multiplex PCR, which covered 54 Vbeta and 13 Jbeta segments. TCRdb reprocessed the immunoSEQ multiplex PCR reads with MiXCR, giving one entry per CDR3 protein. The sample shows hundreds of thousands of distinct CDR3 sequences, about 94% of them seen only once. TCR beta sequencing covered blood CD8+ and CD4+ T cells. Negative magnetic isolation gave CD8+ and CD4+ cells; FACS enriched CD8+ TEMRA.

The V gene is TRBV6-2 or TRBV6-3, the J gene TRBJ1-5, with 7 bases lining up with TRBD1. This clonotype originated in a human donor with multiple sclerosis. Sequencing used CD4+ T cells from PBMCs. The CDR3 here is CASSYSPRTGEGRPQHF. Here the CDR3 DNA reads TGTGCCAGCAGTTACAGCCCTCGGACAGGCGAAGGTCGGCCCCAGCATTTT.